The entry below gives a single T cell receptor beta chain sequence along with its context. Clones were read by immunoSEQ multiplex PCR, and TCRdb kept only the in-frame ones, dropping some. The table records 150,000 to 200,000 clones, 79% of them present only once. The data belong to a study of blood T cell repertoires in COVID-19. The V gene end was trimmed by 4 bases and the J gene end by 2 bases; junction bases not matched to a gene: 11. CDR3 length equals 18 residues. CDR1 is SGHNT, CDR2 YENEEA, per germline. Sequencing was done on a sample of peripheral blood. The V gene is TRBV11-3, the J gene TRBJ2-3; TRBD1 matches 11 bases. The source of this sequence is a middle-aged woman with COVID-19, enrolled during active disease. The CDR3 DNA follows: TGTGCCAGCAGCTCAGGACAGGGGGCAAGCGGGTTCACAGATACGCAGTATTTT. Residues: CASSSGQGASGFTDTQYF.